This T cell receptor (beta chain) came from a study of response to subunit inactivated influenza vaccine. From the RT-PCR reads, TCRdb called clonotypes with MiXCR, one entry per CDR3 protein. The repertoire holds just under 550,000 distinct CDR3 sequences, with under 30% as singletons. CDR1 is WSHSY and CDR2 is SAAADI in the germline V gene. V lost 3 bases to trimming and J lost 0 bases, with 7 bases between them. The CDR3 sequence is 14 residues long. This clonotype was counted only a few times. Separately, the same data were catalogued under a study of T cells expressing NK-cell markers. In that study: Researchers built TCR beta cDNA using 5'RACE template switching with UMIs. In sorted CD3+CD56+NKG2C+, CD3+CD56+NKG2C- and CD3+CD56-NKG2C+ T cells, TCR beta repertoires were obtained. Within the sequenced cohort of eight donors, seven exhibited HCMV seropositivity and one was seronegative. In 5 or 6 donors, dominant CD3+CD56+NKG2C+ clonotypes ranked among the top 10 CD8+ clonotypes. Whether expanded NKG2C+ T cell clones were HCMV-specific remained unclear.

J is TRBJ2-3 and V is TRBV10-2; unclear D gene. The starting material was CD4+ T cells sorted from PBMCs, obtained about 11 days after vaccination. The receptor's source is a man in his forties or fifties who received an inactivated influenza vaccine. The CDR3 region has the DNA TGCGCCAGCAGTGACACCGCTAGCACAGATACGCAGTATTTT. This codes for CASSDTASTDTQYF.